This T cell receptor (beta chain) was sequenced for a study of identifying expanded T cells in peripheral blood. Study results and caveats: Technical replicates showed approximately 1.2 changed clones; approximately 2 weeks roughly 16; four weeks 19. Roughly two-week clone count variance significantly increased as total template count grew.

Healthy donors had no documented immune events, such as infections, while sampled. The V gene lost 10 bases and the J gene lost 2 bases, with 14 bases spanning the gap. CDR1 is MGHDK and CDR2 is SYGVNS in the germline V gene. This CDR3 comprises 13 residues. With respect to this clone: Its matching antigen is unknown.

Profiling relied on immunoSEQ multiplex PCR, and the TCRdb table lists in-frame clones only, not all of them. The table includes 100,000 to 150,000 clones, 65% to 90% detected once. The sequencing sample was made of blood. The receptor's source is a person aged 18 to 70 in good health. The chain joins TRBV25-1 to TRBJ1-2; D not resolved. The CDR3 loop reads CATRTDENYGYTF. The CDR3 DNA follows: TGTGCCACCAGGACGGATGAAAACTATGGCTACACCTTC.